This T cell receptor (beta chain) emerged from a study of blood T cell repertoires in COVID-19. Those enrolled in Seattle joined during active infection and were followed longitudinally afterward. Sequenced by immunoSEQ multiplex PCR; TCRdb stores in-frame clones only, minus some. This repertoire shows a few hundred thousand clones, about 90% found once; its top ten account for 5.5% to 8%. Trimming took 2 bases from V and 2 from J, leaving 12 bases between them. The CDR3 length is 15 residues. Germline assignment: CDR1 SGHNT and CDR2 YENEEA. The sequence came from a woman aged 45-65 years with COVID-19, enrolled during active disease. Sequenced: peripheral blood. This chain connects TRBV11-3 to TRBJ1-1; no firm D call. The CDR3 nucleotides are TGTGCCAGCAGCTTAAAAACGGGTTTAAACACTGAAGCTTTCTTT. Translated: CASSLKTGLNTEAFF.